This is a list of T cell receptor beta chains from one sample in a study of Ad26.COV2.S vaccination and SARS-CoV-2 variants. The table came from immunoSEQ multiplex PCR; TCRdb's copy has only in-frame clones and leaves some out. Among about 680,000 clones listed, 70% to 90% were seen once. This sample comprised peripheral blood, obtained in a trial of Ad26.COV2.S vaccine versus placebo. The receptors here all came from a person between 18 and 59 years old who received the Ad26.COV2.S COVID-19 vaccine or a placebo. Each CDR3 is given with its conserved first and last residue. The D gene is left open where the match is weak. A clone size is listed for some rows: how often the clone was seen (once, few, many), or a class if it is expanded.

V	J	D	length	size	CDR3	DNA
TRBV4-2	TRBJ2-5	TRBD1	16	.	CASSQEEQGALETQYF	TGTGCCAGCAGCCAAGAGGAACAGGGGGCTCTAGAGACCCAGTACTTC
TRBV4-2	TRBJ2-7	.	13	.	CASSQEWGYEQYF	TGTGCCAGCAGCCAAGAGTGGGGGTACGAGCAGTACTTC
TRBV7-2	TRBJ2-5	.	15	.	CASSPGGGPQETQYF	TGTGCCAGCAGCCCAGGGGGGGGTCCCCAAGAGACCCAGTACTTC
TRBV11-2	TRBJ1-4	.	14	.	CASSLNRANEKLFF	TGTGCCAGCAGCTTAAACAGAGCTAATGAAAAACTGTTTTTT
TRBV9	TRBJ2-3	.	15	.	CASSVNPSVADTQYF	TGTGCCAGCAGCGTAAACCCGTCAGTGGCAGATACGCAGTATTTT
TRBV18	TRBJ1-1	.	15	few	CASSPTHYMNTEAFF	TGTGCCAGCTCCCCGACCCATTACATGAACACTGAAGCTTTCTTT
TRBV2	TRBJ2-7	TRBD1	10	.	CASGRQGQYF	TGTGCCAGCGGTAGACAGGGACAGTACTTC
TRBV7-9	TRBJ1-2	TRBD1	13	.	CASSQGQSYGYTF	TGTGCCAGCAGCCAGGGACAGTCCTATGGCTACACCTTC
TRBV29-1	TRBJ2-1	TRBD2	15	few	CSVVTRESSYNEQFF	TGCAGCGTTGTGACGCGGGAGAGCTCCTACAATGAGCAGTTCTTC
TRBV7-3	TRBJ2-7	.	14	few	CASSPDSVSYEQYF	TGTGCCAGCAGTCCTGATTCCGTCTCCTACGAGCAGTACTTC
TRBV2	TRBJ1-5	.	14	.	CASSPSGVSQPQHF	TGTGCCAGCAGCCCAAGCGGGGTTAGTCAGCCCCAGCATTTT
TRBV11-2	TRBJ2-1	TRBD2	14	.	CASSPLAGRNEQFF	TGTGCCAGCAGCCCCCTAGCGGGGCGCAATGAGCAGTTCTTC
TRBV7-9	TRBJ1-2	.	14	.	CASSWMGYFYGYTF	TGTGCCAGCAGCTGGATGGGATATTTCTATGGCTACACCTTC
TRBV19	TRBJ1-1	.	13	.	CASSRDFPIEAFF	TGTGCCAGTAGCAGGGATTTTCCTATCGAAGCTTTCTTT
TRBV18	TRBJ2-7	.	13	.	CASSPSQRYEQYF	TGTGCCAGCTCACCTAGCCAGCGCTACGAGCAGTACTTC
TRBV10-2	TRBJ2-5	.	13	.	CASGMGGGETQYF	TGCGCCAGCGGGATGGGGGGAGGAGAGACCCAGTACTTC
TRBV6-6	TRBJ2-5	.	13	.	CASSYSRLASQYF	TGTGCCAGCAGTTACTCGAGGCTAGCTTCCCAGTACTTC
TRBV5-4	TRBJ1-5	TRBD1	16	.	CASSLAGTVGNQPQHF	TGTGCCAGCAGCTTGGCGGGGACAGTGGGCAATCAGCCCCAGCATTTT
TRBV5-6	TRBJ1-2	.	13	.	CASKPISSYGYTF	TGTGCCAGCAAGCCCATCAGCTCCTATGGCTACACCTTC
TRBV9	TRBJ1-2	.	19	.	CASSASRGSANAPNYGYTF	TGTGCCAGCAGCGCGAGCCGGGGGTCGGCGAACGCTCCTAACTATGGCTACACCTTC
TRBV12-3/TRBV12-4	TRBJ1-1	.	11	.	CASGINTEAFF	TGTGCCAGCGGAATAAACACTGAAGCTTTCTTT
TRBV15	TRBJ1-2	.	18	.	CATSRDRDTEALMGGYTF	TGTGCCACCAGCAGAGATCGGGACACGGAGGCTCTAATGGGTGGCTACACCTTC
TRBV7-2	TRBJ2-6	.	17	.	CASSQYIITSGANVLTF	TGTGCCAGCAGCCAATATATTATTACCTCTGGGGCCAACGTCCTGACTTTC
TRBV15	TRBJ1-2	.	13	.	CATSREAAQGYTF	TGTGCCACCAGCAGAGAGGCTGCTCAAGGCTACACCTTC
TRBV2	TRBJ1-1	.	12	once	CASSEGWAEAFF	TGTGCCAGCAGTGAAGGGTGGGCTGAAGCTTTCTTT
TRBV5-4	TRBJ1-2	TRBD1	15	.	CASSLDRTGSAGYTF	TGTGCCAGCAGCTTGGACAGGACAGGGTCGGCGGGCTACACCTTC
TRBV27	TRBJ1-2	.	15	.	CASSLRRDPFYGYTF	TGTGCCAGCAGCCTCCGGAGGGATCCCTTCTATGGCTACACCTTC
TRBV21-1	TRBJ2-5	.	13	.	CASSRAGDETQYF	TGTGCCAGCAGCAGGGCAGGGGATGAGACCCAGTACTTC
TRBV29-1	TRBJ2-3	.	12	.	CSVGTEADTQYF	TGCAGCGTTGGGACAGAAGCAGATACGCAGTATTTT
TRBV25-1	TRBJ2-1	TRBD2	14	.	CASSEYFGRAEQFF	TGTGCCAGCAGTGAATATTTCGGGAGGGCTGAGCAGTTCTTC
TRBV12-5	TRBJ2-1	TRBD1	16	.	CASGPPGTGFYNEQFF	TGTGCTAGTGGTCCCCCCGGGACAGGGTTCTACAATGAGCAGTTCTTC
TRBV6-5	TRBJ2-7	.	15	.	CASTVLGPATAEQYF	TGTGCCAGCACCGTTTTGGGACCGGCAACCGCCGAGCAGTACTTC
TRBV6-5	TRBJ2-1	.	16	.	CASSYGPRGPYNEQFF	TGTGCCAGCAGTTACGGTCCTAGGGGTCCCTACAATGAGCAGTTCTTC
TRBV2	TRBJ1-1	.	13	once	CASRGSGNTEAFF	TGTGCCAGCCGGGGTTCGGGGAACACTGAAGCTTTCTTT
TRBV11-2	TRBJ1-3	.	15	.	CASSLNGLSGNTIYF	TGTGCCAGCAGCTTAAATGGCCTCTCTGGAAACACCATATATTTT
TRBV11-2	TRBJ2-5	.	13	.	CASSLSGRETQYF	TGTGCCAGCAGCTTATCAGGGAGGGAGACCCAGTACTTC
TRBV5-1	TRBJ2-3	TRBD2	17	.	CASSLSGGAKGTDTQYF	TGCGCCAGCAGCTTAAGCGGGGGGGCCAAAGGCACAGATACGCAGTATTTT
TRBV5-6	TRBJ1-4	TRBD1	14	.	CASRWTGGNEKLFF	TGTGCCAGCAGGTGGACAGGCGGTAATGAAAAACTGTTTTTT
TRBV18	TRBJ2-6	.	18	few	CASSPWLGRNSGANVLTF	TGTGCCAGCTCACCATGGCTGGGACGAAACTCTGGGGCCAACGTCCTGACTTTC
TRBV10-3	TRBJ2-7	.	13	.	CAIGRQTLYEQYF	TGTGCCATCGGAAGACAGACCCTCTACGAGCAGTACTTC
TRBV4-3	TRBJ1-4	.	15	few	CASSRLTGDNEKLFF	TGCGCCAGCAGCCGCTTGACAGGCGATAATGAAAAACTGTTTTTT
TRBV5-6	TRBJ1-1	TRBD1	17	.	CASSLASDRGPGTEAFF	TGTGCCAGCAGCTTGGCCTCAGACAGGGGGCCAGGGACTGAAGCTTTCTTT
TRBV11-2	TRBJ2-7	TRBD1	14	once	CASSLVGRGYEQYF	TGTGCCAGCAGCTTAGTCGGCAGGGGGTACGAGCAGTACTTC
TRBV24-1	TRBJ2-2	.	11	.	CATRGAGELFF	TGTGCCACAAGGGGCGCCGGGGAGCTGTTTTTT
TRBV19	TRBJ1-5	.	16	.	CASSTPSAVSNQPQHF	TGTGCCAGTAGTACCCCTTCCGCCGTTAGCAATCAGCCCCAGCATTTT
TRBV5-1	TRBJ2-5	TRBD1	14	.	CASSLEGQGETQYF	TGCGCCAGCAGCTTGGAAGGACAGGGGGAGACCCAGTACTTC
TRBV7-9	TRBJ2-7	TRBD2	12	.	CAAETSGYEQYF	TGTGCGGCCGAGACTAGCGGGTACGAGCAGTACTTC
TRBV12-3/TRBV12-4	TRBJ2-7	.	12	.	CASSFVGAEQYF	TGTGCCAGCAGTTTCGTGGGGGCCGAGCAGTACTTC
TRBV11-1	TRBJ2-6	.	15	.	CASSSRSSGANVLTF	TGTGCCAGCAGCTCCAGGTCCTCTGGGGCCAACGTCCTGACTTTC
TRBV9	TRBJ2-7	.	14	.	CASSVNPSDYEQYF	TGTGCCAGCAGCGTAAACCCATCAGACTACGAGCAGTACTTC
TRBV5-1	TRBJ2-7	TRBD1	16	.	CASSLAPTGQLSEQYF	TGCGCCAGCAGCTTGGCCCCAACGGGACAGTTGAGCGAGCAGTACTTC
TRBV11-3	TRBJ2-1	.	16	.	CASSPTTPMGYNEQFF	TGTGCCAGCAGCCCCACCACCCCGATGGGATACAATGAGCAGTTCTTC
TRBV3-1/TRBV3-2	TRBJ2-2	.	16	.	CASSQDLASVSGELFF	TGTGCCAGCAGCCAAGATCTCGCTAGCGTGTCCGGGGAGCTGTTTTTT
TRBV12-3/TRBV12-4	TRBJ1-6	.	13	.	CASSFGQDSPLHF	TGTGCCAGCAGTTTTGGGCAGGATTCACCCCTCCACTTT
TRBV5-1	TRBJ2-7	.	14	once	CASSLAGGAYEQYF	TGCGCCAGCAGCTTGGCCGGAGGGGCCTACGAGCAGTACTTC
TRBV5-4	TRBJ2-1	.	14	.	CASRDLNSYNEQFF	TGTGCCAGCCGAGACCTAAACTCCTACAATGAGCAGTTCTTC
TRBV7-9	TRBJ1-5	.	14	.	CASSATKGNQPQHF	TGTGCCAGCAGCGCGACCAAGGGAAATCAGCCCCAGCATTTT
TRBV18	TRBJ2-1	.	16	.	CASSPPGESAYNEQFF	TGTGCCAGCTCACCCCCAGGGGAGAGCGCCTACAATGAGCAGTTCTTC
TRBV6-5	TRBJ2-6	.	14	.	CASGQLSGANVLTF	TGTGCCAGCGGACAGCTCTCTGGGGCCAACGTCCTGACTTTC